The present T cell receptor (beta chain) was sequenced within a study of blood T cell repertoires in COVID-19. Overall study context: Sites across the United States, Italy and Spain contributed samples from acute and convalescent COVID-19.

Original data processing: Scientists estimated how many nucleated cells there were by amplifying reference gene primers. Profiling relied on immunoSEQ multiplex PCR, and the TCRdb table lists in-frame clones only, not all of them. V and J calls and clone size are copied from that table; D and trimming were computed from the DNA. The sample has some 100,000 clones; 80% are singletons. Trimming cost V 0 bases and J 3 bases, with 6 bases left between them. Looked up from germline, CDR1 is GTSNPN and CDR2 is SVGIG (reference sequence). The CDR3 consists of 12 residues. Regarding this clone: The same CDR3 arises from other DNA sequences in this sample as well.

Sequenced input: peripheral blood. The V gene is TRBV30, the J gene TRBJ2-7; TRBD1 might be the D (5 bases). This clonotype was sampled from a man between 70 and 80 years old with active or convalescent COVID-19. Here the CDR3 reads CAWSVTGYEQYF. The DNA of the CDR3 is TGTGCCTGGAGTGTAACAGGCTACGAGCAGTACTTC.